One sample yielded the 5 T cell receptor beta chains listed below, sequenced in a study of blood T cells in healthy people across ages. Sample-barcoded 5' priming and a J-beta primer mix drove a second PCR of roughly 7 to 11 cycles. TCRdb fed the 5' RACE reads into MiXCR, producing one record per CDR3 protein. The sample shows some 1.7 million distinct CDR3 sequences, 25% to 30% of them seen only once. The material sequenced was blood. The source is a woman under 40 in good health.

The CDR3 DNA is TGTGCCAGCAGGCTCGGGGCCTCTTACGAGCAGTACTTC. Amino acid sequence: CASRLGASYEQYF. The chain joins TRBV3-1 to TRBJ2-7; the D gene could be TRBD1 or TRBD2 (5 bases each). The CDR3 runs to 13 residues. Trimming took off 6 bases at V and 4 bases at J, with 13 bases between the two ends. CDR1 LGHDT and CDR2 YNNKEL come from the germline V gene (reference sequence).

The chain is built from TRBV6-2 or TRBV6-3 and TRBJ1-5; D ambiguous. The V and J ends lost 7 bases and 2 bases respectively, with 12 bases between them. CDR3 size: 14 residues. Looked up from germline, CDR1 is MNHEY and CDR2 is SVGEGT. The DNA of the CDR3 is TGTGCCAGCAACAGAGCTGGGGGCAATCAGCCCCAGCATTTT. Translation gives CASNRAGGNQPQHF.

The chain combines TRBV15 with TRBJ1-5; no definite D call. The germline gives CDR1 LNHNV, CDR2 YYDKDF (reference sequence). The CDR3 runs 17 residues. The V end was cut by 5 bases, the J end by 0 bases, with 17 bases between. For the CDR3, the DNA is TGTGCCACCAGCTCTCGACGGGTAGAGTATAGCAATCAGCCCCAGCATTTT. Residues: CATSSRRVEYSNQPQHF.

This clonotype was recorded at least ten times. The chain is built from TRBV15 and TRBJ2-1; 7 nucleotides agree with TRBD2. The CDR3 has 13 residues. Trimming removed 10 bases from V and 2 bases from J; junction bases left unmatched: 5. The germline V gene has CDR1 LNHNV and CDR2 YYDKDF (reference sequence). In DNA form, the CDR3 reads TGTGCCATCAGGGACTACACCTACAATGAGCAGTTCTTC. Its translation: CAIRDYTYNEQFF.

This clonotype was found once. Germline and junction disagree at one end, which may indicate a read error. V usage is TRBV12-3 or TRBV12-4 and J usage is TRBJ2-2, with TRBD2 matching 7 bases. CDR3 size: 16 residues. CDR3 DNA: TGTGCCAGCAGTTTATTCGCGGGAGCGAACACCGGGGAGCTATTTTTT. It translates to CASSLFAGANTGELFF.